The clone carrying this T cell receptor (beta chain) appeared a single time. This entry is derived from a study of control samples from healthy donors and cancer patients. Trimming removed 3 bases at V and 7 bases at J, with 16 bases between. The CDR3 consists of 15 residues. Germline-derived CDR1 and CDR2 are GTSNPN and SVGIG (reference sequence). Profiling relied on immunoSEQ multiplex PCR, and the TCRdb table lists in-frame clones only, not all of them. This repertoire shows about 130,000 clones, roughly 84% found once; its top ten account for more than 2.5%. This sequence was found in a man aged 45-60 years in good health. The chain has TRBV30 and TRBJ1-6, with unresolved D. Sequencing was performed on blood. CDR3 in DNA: TGTGCCTGGAGCAGGCGAGGAGGTAGCAATTCACCCCTCCACTTT. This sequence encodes CAWSRRGGSNSPLHF.